What follows are 25 T cell receptor beta chains derived from one specimen sequenced in a study of post-analysis software for immune sequencing data (dated by TCRdb to the mid-2010s). Study-wide findings and limitations: Significantly higher frequencies in patients than in controls were found for roughly 5 TRBV segments, including TRBV5-6, TRBV5-1 and TRBV20-1.

These receptors' antigens are unknown. Library generation was performed with PCR. TCRdb names Illumina HiSeq 2500 as the instrument used. To reduce PCR and sequencing biases, unique molecular identifiers were incorporated into the TCR beta cDNA libraries. TCRdb passed the public sequencing reads through fastp at Q25 and MiXCR, retaining productive beta sequences. Each entry merges the rows of one CDR3 protein and shows their most common DNA and genes. The sample table lists roughly 800,000 distinct CDR3 sequences, roughly 27% of them with a count of one. The top ten clones comprise roughly 0.54% of the sample. Sequenced: blood. Receptor source: a girl between 5 and 17 years old with multiple sclerosis.

The chain joins TRBV6-6 to TRBJ2-3; a weak D match, TRBD2 (5 bases). Germline V gene lookup returns CDR1 MNHNY and CDR2 SVGAGI (reference sequence). The CDR3 sequence is 12 residues long. V was shortened by 11 bases and J by 4 bases, with 13 bases between the two germline ends. In nucleotides, the CDR3 is TGTGCCCACGGGATTAGCGCAGATACGCAGTATTTT. Amino acids: CAHGISADTQYF.

This clonotype was counted a few times. The chain recombines TRBV11-2 with TRBJ1-6, with D tentatively TRBD1 (5 bases). V lost 4 bases, J lost 4 bases, and 11 bases lay in between. Per germline, CDR1 SGHAT and CDR2 FQNNGV. This CDR3 has 15 amino acids. The CDR3 spells CASSSGGGYNSPLHF. CDR3 nucleotide sequence: TGTGCCAGCAGCTCGGGGGGAGGATATAATTCACCCCTCCACTTT.

This chain links TRBV21-1 with TRBJ2-7; TRBD1, the D gene given by the table, was not confirmed from the DNA. TRBV21-1 is classified as a pseudogene. This CDR3 is 14 amino acids long. CDR3 nucleotides: TGTGCCAGCCCCGGGACGGATAGCTCCTACGAGCAGTACTTC. This encodes CASPGTDSSYEQYF.

This clonotype came up a few times. The genes are TRBV18 and TRBJ2-5; D is undetermined. The CDR3 covers 14 residues. In germline, CDR1 is KGHSH, CDR2 LQKENI. Trimming stripped 5 bases from V and 1 base from J, with 11 bases between. The CDR3 spells CASSVSTGQETQYF. Written as DNA, the CDR3 is TGTGCCAGCTCAGTCTCGACGGGCCAAGAGACCCAGTACTTC.

This clonotype was found a few times. The V and J genes are TRBV10-2 and TRBJ2-2; D unclear. In germline, CDR1 is WSHSY, CDR2 SAAADI. Trimming removed 0 bases from V and 10 bases from J, with 6 bases in between. The CDR3 has 12 residues. DNA of the CDR3: TGCGCCAGCAGTGAGTCCGCACCGGAGCTGTTTTTT. Translation: CASSESAPELFF.

This chain joins TRBV7-2 and TRBJ2-5; 12 bases match TRBD2. Germline lookup yields CDR1 SGHTA and CDR2 FQGNSA. The CDR3 totals 15 residues. J lost 3 bases, V lost 5 bases, and 4 bases had no gene match. CDR3 region: CASSGRLAGEETQYF. CDR3 DNA: TGTGCCAGCAGCGGACGACTAGCGGGAGAAGAGACCCAGTACTTC. Full variable domain (outside the CDR3, taken from reference TRBV7-2 and TRBJ2-5): GAGVSQSPSNKVTEKGKDVELRCDPISGHTALYWYRQSLGQGLEFLIYFQGNSAPDKSGLPSDRFSAERTGGSVSTLTIQRTQQEDSAVYLCASSGRLAGEETQYFGPGTRLLVL.

This clonotype was picked up a small number of times. The rearrangement joins TRBV7-2 to TRBJ1-5; 9 nucleotides align to TRBD1. The V gene's germline CDR1 is SGHTA and CDR2 FQGNSA. V shed 1 base, J shed 6 bases, and the junction held 10 bases outside the gene matches. The CDR3 spans 17 residues. CDR3 DNA: TGTGCCAGCAGCTTAGTAGGCGGACAGGGGTTCGGTCAGCCCCAGCATTTT. As protein: CASSLVGGQGFGQPQHF. The whole variable domain, filled in from reference TRBV7-2 and TRBJ1-5, reads GAGVSQSPSNKVTEKGKDVELRCDPISGHTALYWYRQSLGQGLEFLIYFQGNSAPDKSGLPSDRFSAERTGGSVSTLTIQRTQQEDSAVYLCASSLVGGQGFGQPQHFGDGTRLSIL.

This clonotype was detected a few times. The V and J genes are TRBV5-6 and TRBJ2-5; perhaps TRBD2 as D (6 bases). V lost 3 bases to trimming and J lost 5 bases, with 20 bases between them. The CDR3 is 16 residues long. Germline V gives CDR1 SGHDT, CDR2 YYEEEE. CDR3 sequence (DNA): TGTGCCAGCAGCTCCGAGACTAGGAGGTCGGTTGAGACCCAGTACTTC. It codes for CASSSETRRSVETQYF.

This clonotype was seen a handful of times. This chain joins TRBV7-2 and TRBJ2-3; a possible D gene is TRBD2 (6 bases). Germline V lookup: CDR1 SGHTA, CDR2 FQGNSA. The CDR3 loop spans 16 amino acids. V lost 6 bases, J lost 2 bases, and 18 bases lay in between. The CDR3 DNA is TGTGCCAGCAGTTCAACTAGTAGCGGAGTCACAGATACGCAGTATTTT. Translated: CASSSTSSGVTDTQYF.

V and J are TRBV29-1 and TRBJ2-7; D gene unclear. The germline V and J ends were trimmed by 0 bases and 0 bases, with 6 bases remaining between them. Germline CDR1 SQVTM, CDR2 ANQGSEA. This CDR3 comprises 13 residues. CDR3 residues: CSVEDLSSYEQYF. CDR3 bases: TGCAGCGTTGAAGACTTGAGCTCCTACGAGCAGTACTTC.

The sample holds a few counts of this clonotype. The V call is TRBV7-9, the J call TRBJ2-1, with 7 bases matching TRBD2. This CDR3 is built from 16 residues. CDR1 and CDR2 (germline): SEHNR, FQNEAQ (reference sequence). V trimming: 1 base; J trimming: 5 bases; junction bases outside the gene matches: 8. The CDR3 protein is CASSLVVLATNNEQFF. The CDR3 DNA is TGTGCCAGCAGCTTAGTGGTACTAGCGACTAACAATGAGCAGTTCTTC. Together with reference TRBV7-9 and TRBJ2-1, the CDR3 gives the full variable domain: DTGVSQNPRHKITKRGQNVTFRCDPISEHNRLYWYRQTLGQGPEFLTYFQNEAQLEKSRLLSDRFSAERPKGSFSTLEIQRTEQGDSAMYLCASSLVVLATNNEQFFGPGTRLTVL.

The V call is TRBV3-1, the J call TRBJ2-5; 9 bases match TRBD1. CDR1 LGHDT and CDR2 YNNKEL come from the germline V gene (reference sequence). The CDR3 is 12 amino acids. The ends lost 2 bases at V and 11 bases at J; junction bases unmatched: 3. DNA of the CDR3: TGTGCCAGCAGCCAACAGGACAGGGGTCAGTACTTC. Translating it yields CASSQQDRGQYF.

This clonotype was seen at least ten times. This rearrangement joins TRBV7-2 to TRBJ2-7; weak D call: TRBD2 (5 bases). This CDR3 has 17 residues. Trimming pared 5 bases from V and 0 bases from J, leaving 20 bases between. Germline V gene lookup returns CDR1 SGHTA and CDR2 FQGNSA. CDR3 sequence reads: CASSRGILSAVSYEQYF. CDR3 coding DNA: TGTGCCAGCAGCCGAGGGATCCTGTCGGCTGTCTCCTACGAGCAGTACTTC.

This chain joins TRBV5-1 and TRBJ2-3; D is uncertain. CDR1 and CDR2 (germline): SGHRS, YFSETQ. This CDR3 has 14 residues. Trimming pared 4 bases from V and 0 bases from J, leaving 9 bases between. The DNA for the CDR3 is TGCGCCAGCAGCACGGACGCGAGCACAGATACGCAGTATTTT. Protein product: CASSTDASTDTQYF.

The rearrangement uses TRBV7-9 and TRBJ1-6; unclear D gene. Looked up from germline, CDR1 is SEHNR and CDR2 is FQNEAQ (reference sequence). This CDR3 has 14 residues. The germline V and J ends were trimmed by 8 bases and 4 bases, with 12 bases remaining between them. CDR3 sequence (DNA): TGTGCCAGCGGTTCAGGATCATATAATTCACCCCTCCACTTT. Translated: CASGSGSYNSPLHF.

The CDR3 coding sequence is TGCAGTACTGGGACTCAAGAGCAGTACTTC. It yields the protein CSTGTQEQYF. The chain uses TRBV20-1 and TRBJ2-7; TRBD2 is a possible D gene (6 bases). Germline loops: CDR1 DFQATT, CDR2 SNEGSKA (reference sequence). The CDR3 covers 10 residues. Trimming took off 8 bases at V and 7 bases at J, with 12 bases between the two ends.

In this sample, this clonotype turned up a few times. The rearrangement joins TRBV27 to TRBJ2-7; D unclear. The length of the CDR3 is 14 residues. The V end lost 8 bases, the J end lost 4 bases, and 18 bases lay between the germline ends. From germline, CDR1 is MNHEY and CDR2 SMNVEV (reference sequence). CDR3 region: CASRAIDRRYEQYF. For the CDR3, the DNA is TGTGCCAGCCGAGCGATCGACCGGCGGTACGAGCAGTACTTC.

This clonotype was observed a few times. CDR3 sequence: CASSLSRTGSRGYTF. CDR3 bases: TGTGCCAGCAGTTTATCGAGGACAGGGTCGCGTGGCTACACCTTC. V gene TRBV27 combines with J gene TRBJ1-2, with 8 bases identical to TRBD1. Per germline, CDR1 MNHEY and CDR2 SMNVEV (reference sequence). The trim removed 0 bases at V and 7 bases at J, leaving 7 bases unmatched. The CDR3 runs 15 residues.

Only a few counts were recorded for this clonotype. V gene TRBV29-1 combines with J gene TRBJ2-7; D assignment may be TRBD1 or TRBD2 (5 bases each). CDR3 length: 14 residues. Between the trimmed V and J ends, which lost 1 base and 2 bases, there was a span of 12 bases. Germline V gives CDR1 SQVTM, CDR2 ANQGSEA. CDR3 sequence (DNA): TGCAGCGTTGAAGGGGGGATATACCCCTACGAGCAGTACTTC. It specifies CSVEGGIYPYEQYF.

The chain is built from TRBV5-5 and TRBJ2-5, with D possibly matching TRBD2 (6 bases). The V end lost 4 bases, the J end lost 5 bases, and 15 bases lay between the germline ends. CDR1 SGHKS and CDR2 YYEKEE come from the germline V gene (reference sequence). This CDR3 has 14 residues. CDR3 region: CASSGIGTGETQYF. CDR3 DNA: TGTGCCAGCAGCGGGATCGGGACTGGTGAGACCCAGTACTTC.

This rearrangement joins TRBV6-6 to TRBJ2-7; 7 bases are a match to TRBD2. Germline CDR1 reads MNHNY; CDR2 reads SVGAGI (reference sequence). The CDR3 consists of 12 residues. V trimming: 11 bases; J trimming: 7 bases; junction bases outside the gene matches: 11. Written as DNA, the CDR3 is TGTGCCTCCGGGGGAGGGGTATTGGAGCAGTACTTC. This encodes CASGGGVLEQYF.

The chain joins TRBV4-3 to TRBJ1-3; the D is unclear. Germline values: CDR1 LGHNA, CDR2 YSLEER. V dropped 0 bases and J dropped 0 bases, with 6 bases sitting between them. The CDR3 is 15 amino acids. This chain's CDR3 is CASSQDISSGNTIYF. As DNA, the CDR3 is TGCGCCAGCAGCCAAGACATCAGCTCTGGAAACACCATATATTTT.

This clonotype was detected a few times. The chain links TRBV28 to TRBJ2-3, with D tentatively TRBD1 or TRBD2 (6 bases each). The germline CDR1 and CDR2 sequences are MDHEN and SYDVKM. The CDR3 length is 16 residues. The V and J ends lost 3 bases and 4 bases respectively, with 17 bases between them. As DNA, the CDR3 is TGTGCCAGCAGTTTGGGCGGGACATACGTCGCAGATACGCAGTATTTT. This gives the protein CASSLGGTYVADTQYF.

This chain uses TRBV20-1 with TRBJ2-7; D is perhaps TRBD1 (6 bases). The CDR3 length is 14 residues. V lost 1 base, J lost 2 bases, and 12 bases lay in between. The germline V gene has CDR1 DFQATT and CDR2 SNEGSKA (reference sequence). This CDR3 reads CSARAGDRTYEQYF. In nucleotides, the CDR3 is TGCAGTGCTAGAGCAGGAGACAGGACCTACGAGCAGTACTTC.

This clonotype appeared a few times. The chain links TRBV5-1 to TRBJ1-6; 7 nucleotides align to TRBD1. Germline V gene lookup returns CDR1 SGHRS and CDR2 YFSETQ. This CDR3 is 14 amino acids long. V lost 0 bases and J lost 7; bases outside the gene matches: 1. The CDR3, as DNA: TGCGCCAGCAGCTTGGCACAGGGGAATTCACCCCTCCACTTT. Translating it yields CASSLAQGNSPLHF. Drawing the rest from reference TRBV5-1 and TRBJ1-6, the complete variable domain is KAGVTQTPRYLIKTRGQQVTLSCSPISGHRSVSWYQQTPGQGLQFLFEYFSETQRNKGNFPGRFSGRQFSNSRSEMNVSTLELGDSALYLCASSLAQGNSPLHFGNGTRLTVT.